One and the same sample provided the 32 T cell receptor beta chains below, sequenced in a study of radiotherapy plus CTLA-4 blockade in lung cancer (dated by TCRdb to the late 2010s). Library preparation employed the immunoSEQ multiplex PCR assay. The table was pulled from immuneACCESS by TCRdb, which kept in-frame rearrangements only. Such tables lose some clones; where checked, under half of the loss comes from unresolved V genes, and the rest has no known cause. The sample table holds about 73,000 clones, of which about nine tenths were seen once. The ten largest clonotypes hold roughly two fifths of the sample. Here the sequenced sample was peripheral blood, taken from a patient treated with radiotherapy plus ipilimumab. The receptor set was obtained from a human donor with non-small cell lung cancer that progressed on radiotherapy plus ipilimumab.

This clone has just a few counts. The same CDR3 can be traced to other DNA sequences in this sample. V gene TRBV5-1 combines with J gene TRBJ2-5; TRBD1 matches 7 bases. The junction had 5 bases not matched to a gene; V was cut back by 0 bases and J by 3 bases. The CDR3 covers 15 residues. Germline CDR1 and CDR2: SGHRS and YFSETQ. CDR3 loop: CASSLAGTEKETQYF. The CDR3 DNA sequence: TGCGCCAGCAGCTTGGCCGGGACAGAGAAAGAGACCCAGTACTTC.

This clone was recorded once. The rearrangement links TRBV9 to TRBJ2-1; TRBD1 agrees at 7 bases. The CDR3 runs 13 residues. V gave up 3 bases and J gave up 10 bases; unmatched junction bases: 7. Germline V gives CDR1 SGDLS, CDR2 YYNGEE. Here the CDR3 reads CASSERTGVEQFF. In nucleotides, the CDR3 is TGTGCCAGCAGCGAGAGAACAGGGGTGGAGCAGTTCTTC.

CDR3 in amino acids: CASTQRWSDSKVDTGELFF. The CDR3 DNA reads TGTGCCAGCACCCAGCGTTGGTCTGACTCCAAGGTGGACACCGGGGAGCTGTTTTTT. The chain combines TRBV27 with TRBJ2-2; D gene unclear. Between the trimmed V and J ends, which lost 7 bases and 3 bases, there was a span of 27 bases. Germline V gene sequence: CDR1 MNHEY, CDR2 SMNVEV (reference sequence). There are 19 residues in the CDR3.

The gene calls are TRBV2 and TRBJ1-5; D unclear. V was clipped by 4 bases and J by 2 bases, with 6 bases between them. Germline lookup yields CDR1 SNHLY and CDR2 FYNNEI. This CDR3 spans 13 amino acids. For the CDR3, the DNA is TGTGCCAGCAGTGGGGAAGGCAATCAGCCCCAGCATTTT. It codes for CASSGEGNQPQHF.

The chain combines TRBV25-1 with TRBJ2-1, with 10 bases identical to TRBD1. Germline V gene sequence: CDR1 MGHDK, CDR2 SYGVNS. Germline trimming cut 5 bases from V and 1 base from J; bases unmatched to any gene: 2. The CDR3 length is 15 residues. The CDR3 loop is CASSRDRGSYNEQFF. CDR3 nucleotide sequence: TGTGCCAGCAGTCGGGACAGGGGATCCTACAATGAGCAGTTCTTC.

CDR3 protein: CASSAPGYEQYF. As DNA, the CDR3 is TGTGCCAGCTCAGCACCAGGCTACGAGCAGTACTTC. The rearrangement joins TRBV6-1 to TRBJ2-7; D is unclear. CDR3 length: 12 amino acids. CDR1 and CDR2 from the germline V gene are MNHNS and SASEGT. The V and J ends lost 8 bases and 3 bases respectively, with 11 bases between them.

This CDR3 is CASSSPWGTSVDTDTQYF. The CDR3 region has the DNA TGTGCCAGCAGCTCCCCCTGGGGGACTAGCGTAGACACAGATACGCAGTATTTT. V gene TRBV13 combines with J gene TRBJ2-3; TRBD2 agrees at 10 bases. The ends lost 4 bases at V and 2 bases at J; junction bases unmatched: 12. The germline gives CDR1 PRHDT, CDR2 FYEKMQ (reference sequence). The CDR3 extends over 18 amino acids. The full variable domain, with the rest looked up from reference TRBV13 and TRBJ2-3, is AAGVIQSPRHLIKEKRETATLKCYPIPRHDTVYWYQQGPGQDPQFLISFYEKMQSDKGSIPDRFSAQQFSDYHSELNMSSLELGDSALYFCASSSPWGTSVDTDTQYFGPGTRLTVL.

The chain combines TRBV28 with TRBJ2-7, with D unresolved. The CDR3 runs to 14 residues. Trimming removed 6 bases at V and 6 bases at J, with 18 bases between. Germline V gives CDR1 MDHEN, CDR2 SYDVKM. CDR3 nucleotide sequence: TGTGCCAGCAGGAGCCCCAGAGGAACGCTCGAGCAGTACTTC. As protein: CASRSPRGTLEQYF.

This clone is medium-sized in the sample. The chain couples TRBV6-5 to TRBJ2-7, with D possibly called TRBD1 or TRBD2 (6 bases each). Trimming pared 8 bases from V and 9 bases from J, leaving 17 bases between. The CDR3 is 12 amino acids. Germline CDR1 is MNHEY and CDR2 is SVGAGI. CDR3 sequence (DNA): TGTGCCAGCGGACAGAGCGGGTGGCCGCAGTACGTC. This sequence encodes CASGQSGWPQYV.

V is TRBV19 and J is TRBJ1-2, with no clear D. V was cut by 5 bases and J by 2 bases, with 21 bases left in between. The CDR3 has 17 amino acids. Germline loops: CDR1 LNHDA, CDR2 SQIVND (reference sequence). The CDR3 loop reads CASSSRLGSGKNYGYTF. In nucleotides, the CDR3 is TGTGCCAGTAGTTCTCGCCTTGGATCAGGCAAAAACTATGGCTACACCTTC.

CDR3 sequence reads: CASSQASSYEQYF. The DNA for the CDR3 is TGCGCCAGCAGCCAAGCCAGCTCCTACGAGCAGTACTTC. The rearrangement links TRBV4-1 to TRBJ2-7; no reliable D call. This CDR3 region has 13 residues. The V gene lost 1 base and the J gene lost 0 bases, with 4 bases spanning the gap. Germline assignment: CDR1 MGHRA and CDR2 YSYEKL.

The chain has TRBV4-2 and TRBJ2-7, with 11 bases lining up with TRBD2. J gave up 4 bases and V 5 bases, and 10 bases lay outside the gene matches. From germline, CDR1 is LGHNA and CDR2 YNFKEQ. The CDR3 runs to 16 residues. This CDR3 reads CASSSRSGTSGYEQYF. For the CDR3, the DNA is TGTGCCAGCAGCTCCCGAAGCGGGACTAGCGGATACGAGCAGTACTTC.

This chain connects TRBV27 to TRBJ1-1; D is ambiguous. The CDR3 contains 14 residues. The V gene's germline CDR1 is MNHEY and CDR2 SMNVEV (reference sequence). The V and J ends lost 6 bases and 1 base respectively, with 12 bases between them. The CDR3 DNA is TGTGCCAGCAGCTTTTTGGCGGGGAACACTGAAGCTTTCTTT. Amino acid sequence: CASSFLAGNTEAFF.

Here the CDR3 reads CSAPLRVEQFF. The CDR3 nucleotides are TGCAGTGCCCCTCTCAGGGTTGAGCAGTTCTTC. The chain is built from TRBV20-1 and TRBJ2-1; the D gene is possibly TRBD1 (5 bases). Germline-derived CDR1 and CDR2 are DFQATT and SNEGSKA (reference sequence). The CDR3 spans 11 residues. Trimming removed 6 bases at V and 9 bases at J, with 12 bases between.

The rearrangement joins TRBV18 to TRBJ2-7, with 7 bases matching TRBD2. From germline, CDR1 is KGHSH and CDR2 LQKENI. Germline trimming cut 2 bases from V and 6 bases from J; bases unmatched to any gene: 7. The CDR3 sequence is 14 residues long. CDR3 loop: CASSPNTGGGEQYF. The CDR3 nucleotides are TGTGCCAGCTCACCAAATACGGGAGGCGGCGAGCAGTACTTC.

This clone is a singleton in its sample. The chain combines TRBV19 with TRBJ2-3, with TRBD1 matching over 7 bases. This CDR3 has 12 residues. Per germline, CDR1 LNHDA and CDR2 SQIVND (reference sequence). V was clipped by 7 bases and J by 2 bases; unmatched bases: 0. The DNA of the CDR3 is TGTGCCAGTAAGGGGGCCACAGATACGCAGTATTTT. Amino acid sequence: CASKGATDTQYF.

This clone was found once. The chain is built from TRBV6-6 and TRBJ2-7, with D perhaps matching TRBD2 (5 bases). CDR3 size: 13 residues. Looked up from germline, CDR1 is MNHNY and CDR2 is SVGAGI (reference sequence). V lost 7 bases and J lost 1, with 11 bases in between. Here the CDR3 DNA reads TGTGCCAGCAAGTTGGGGAGTTCCTACGAGCAGTACGTC. Its translation is CASKLGSSYEQYV.

The chain employs TRBV10-3 and TRBJ2-7; TRBD1 might be the D (5 bases). The CDR3 covers 15 residues. Germline assignment: CDR1 ENHRY and CDR2 SYGVKD. The V end lost 3 bases, the J end lost 1 base, and 13 bases lay between the germline ends. CDR3 bases: TGTGCCATCAGTGAAGACAGAGTTCCTTCCTACGAGCAGTACTTC. It yields the protein CAISEDRVPSYEQYF.

This chain connects TRBV30 to TRBJ1-1; maybe TRBD1 (5 bases). Trimming removed 0 bases at V and 4 bases at J, with 18 bases between. This CDR3 region has 16 residues. Germline CDR1 is GTSNPN and CDR2 is SVGIG (reference sequence). The CDR3 loop is CAWSVRSGLTRTEAFF. The CDR3, as DNA: TGTGCCTGGAGTGTAAGGTCAGGGTTGACGCGCACTGAAGCTTTCTTT. The variable domain in full, with the rest retrieved from reference TRBV30 and TRBJ1-1, is SQTIHQWPATLVQPVGSPLSLECTVEGTSNPNLYWYRQAAGRGLQLLFYSVGIGQISSEVPQNLSASRPQDRQFILSSKKLLLSDSGFYLCAWSVRSGLTRTEAFFGQGTRLTVV.

The chain has TRBV27 and TRBJ1-6; D is unresolved. V was pared by 3 bases and J by 6 bases, with 3 bases between. In germline, CDR1 is MNHEY, CDR2 SMNVEV (reference sequence). This CDR3 comprises 12 residues. Here the CDR3 reads CASSFINSPLHF. CDR3 DNA sequence: TGTGCCAGCAGTTTCATTAATTCACCCCTCCACTTT.

The CDR3 loop reads CASSSDSSRGYTF. DNA of the CDR3: TGTGCCAGCAGCTCGGACAGTTCGCGAGGCTACACCTTC. The chain combines TRBV7-9 with TRBJ1-2, with a tentative D call TRBD1 (6 bases). The CDR3 is 13 amino acids. Germline V gene data show CDR1 as SEHNR and CDR2 as FQNEAQ (reference sequence). With 4 bases removed from V and 8 bases from J, the gap between germline ends came to 14 bases.

This clone has more than one count but fewer than ten. V gene TRBV27 combines with J gene TRBJ2-5, with TRBD2 as a possible D gene (6 bases). V was shortened by 5 bases and J by 5 bases, with 15 bases between the two germline ends. The germline gives CDR1 MNHEY, CDR2 SMNVEV (reference sequence). CDR3 length equals 14 residues. CDR3 residues: CASSAGWGGETQYF. DNA for the CDR3: TGTGCCAGCAGTGCGGGGTGGGGTGGGGAGACCCAGTACTTC.

The DNA of the CDR3 is TGTGCCAGCATGGGCGGGGGCTATGGCTACACCTTC. Encoded protein: CASMGGGYGYTF. The chain has TRBV6-6 and TRBJ1-2; the D gene is possibly TRBD1 (5 bases). The V gene lost 7 bases and the J gene lost 4 bases, with 10 bases spanning the gap. CDR1 and CDR2 from the germline V gene are MNHNY and SVGAGI (reference sequence). CDR3 length: 12 amino acids.

The chain links TRBV18 to TRBJ2-1; a possible D gene is TRBD1 (6 bases). Per germline, CDR1 KGHSH and CDR2 LQKENI. V lost 0 bases, J lost 6 bases, and 12 bases lay in between. CDR3 size: 15 residues. The CDR3 loop is CASSPPTTGSNEQFF. The CDR3 DNA follows: TGTGCCAGCTCACCACCGACCACAGGGTCCAATGAGCAGTTCTTC.

The chain joins TRBV6-1 to TRBJ2-7; no firm D call. The V gene's germline CDR1 is MNHNS and CDR2 SASEGT. The V gene lost 5 bases and the J gene lost 4 bases, with 18 bases spanning the gap. The CDR3 contains 15 residues. This CDR3 is CASSPSGKGWYEQYF. CDR3 bases: TGTGCCAGCAGTCCTTCTGGAAAGGGTTGGTACGAGCAGTACTTC.

J is TRBJ2-1 and V is TRBV4-1; D might be TRBD2 (5 bases). The V gene's germline CDR1 is MGHRA and CDR2 YSYEKL. Trimming stripped 0 bases from V and 3 bases from J, with 15 bases between. The CDR3 length is 17 residues. The CDR3 is CASSQDFEASSYNEQFF. The CDR3 DNA follows: TGCGCCAGCAGCCAAGATTTCGAGGCTAGCAGCTACAATGAGCAGTTCTTC.

The chain joins TRBV9 to TRBJ2-3; D is possibly TRBD1 or TRBD2 (5 bases each). This CDR3 region has 16 residues. CDR1 is SGDLS and CDR2 is YYNGEE in the germline V gene. Between the trimmed V and J ends, which lost 3 bases and 2 bases, there was a span of 16 bases. CDR3 sequence reads: CASSATIGDHTDTQYF. CDR3 sequence (DNA): TGTGCCAGCAGCGCAACAATAGGGGACCACACAGATACGCAGTATTTT.

The rearrangement joins TRBV2 to TRBJ2-7; D is uncertain. V lost 4 bases and J lost 3, with 7 bases in between. CDR1 is SNHLY, CDR2 FYNNEI, per germline. This CDR3 contains 12 residues. DNA for the CDR3: TGTGCCAGCAGTGGGGAAAACTACGAGCAGTACTTC. Translating gives CASSGENYEQYF.

The chain recombines TRBV6-5 with TRBJ2-7; 9 bases match TRBD1. Germline values: CDR1 MNHEY, CDR2 SVGAGI. The CDR3 is 16 amino acids. Trimming removed 0 bases from V and 2 bases from J; junction bases left unmatched: 5. The CDR3 region is CASSYSGQGITYEQYF. CDR3 bases: TGTGCCAGCAGTTACTCGGGACAGGGTATAACCTACGAGCAGTACTTC.

V gene TRBV2 combines with J gene TRBJ2-3; 7 nucleotides align to TRBD1. Trimming cost V 1 base and J 2 bases; bases outside gene matches: 9. This CDR3 spans 17 amino acids. The germline CDR1 and CDR2 sequences are SNHLY and FYNNEI. The CDR3 reads CASSEDEGASYTDTQYF. The CDR3 coding sequence is TGTGCCAGCAGTGAAGACGAGGGGGCTAGTTACACAGATACGCAGTATTTT.

CDR3 DNA: TGTGCCTGGAGGGGAGGACTAGCGGACTACAATGAGCAGTTCTTC. This translates into CAWRGGLADYNEQFF. The rearrangement uses TRBV30 and TRBJ2-1; 10 positions match TRBD2. The CDR3 is 15 amino acids. Trimming removed 3 bases from V and 3 bases from J; junction bases left unmatched: 5. Germline V CDR1 and CDR2: GTSNPN, SVGIG (reference sequence). Together with reference TRBV30 and TRBJ2-1, the CDR3 gives the full variable domain: SQTIHQWPATLVQPVGSPLSLECTVEGTSNPNLYWYRQAAGRGLQLLFYSVGIGQISSEVPQNLSASRPQDRQFILSSKKLLLSDSGFYLCAWRGGLADYNEQFFGPGTRLTVL.

The chain recombines TRBV30 with TRBJ1-2, with 8 bases fitting TRBD1. V was clipped by 0 bases and J by 8 bases; unmatched bases: 11. Germline CDR1 reads GTSNPN; CDR2 reads SVGIG (reference sequence). The CDR3 length is 15 residues. CDR3 sequence: CAWSVGDIRGRGYTF. CDR3 nucleotides: TGTGCCTGGAGTGTAGGGGACATCAGGGGGCGAGGCTACACCTTC.